The 4 T cell receptor beta chains below come from one sample, sequenced in a study of early T cells in non-severe SARS-CoV-2 infection. MiXCR, run by TCRdb on the 5' RACE reads, gives a single entry per CDR3 protein. The data show just over 60,000 distinct CDR3 sequences, approximately 9.3% seen once. Material: whole blood. The receptor source for this set is an adult who was a healthcare worker with PCR-confirmed SARS-CoV-2 infection or an uninfected control (not recorded which).

This clonotype was detected only a few times. The gene calls are TRBV7-2 and TRBJ2-3, with D possibly TRBD2 on 5 matching bases. V was pared by 1 base and J by 0 bases, with 14 bases between. Per the germline V gene, CDR1 is SGHTA and CDR2 is FQGNSA. This CDR3 spans 17 amino acids. CDR3 amino acids: CASSLGLRGSSTDTQYF. The DNA for the CDR3 is TGTGCCAGCAGCTTAGGTCTACGCGGGTCTAGCACAGATACGCAGTATTTT.

There are many counts of this clonotype. This chain links TRBV11-2 with TRBJ1-6; weak D call: TRBD1 (5 bases). Trimming took 0 bases from V and 8 from J, leaving 8 bases between them. The CDR3 extends over 14 amino acids. Germline CDR1 and CDR2: SGHAT and FQNNGV. The chain's CDR3 is CASSLDAGYSPLHF. CDR3 coding DNA: TGTGCCAGCAGCTTAGACGCAGGGTATTCACCCCTCCACTTT.

This chain uses TRBV20-1 with TRBJ2-1; possible D gene TRBD2, 7 bases. V was shortened by 6 bases and J by 1 base, with 19 bases between the two germline ends. This CDR3 is 16 amino acids long. Germline CDR1 is DFQATT and CDR2 is SNEGSKA (reference sequence). CDR3 residues: CSALVWGGPSYNEQFF. The CDR3 bases are TGCAGTGCCTTGGTTTGGGGGGGGCCGTCCTACAATGAGCAGTTCTTC.

This clonotype was seen more than once but under ten times. V is TRBV11-2 and J is TRBJ2-5, with TRBD2 identical over 11 bases. The ends lost 1 base at V and 3 bases at J; junction bases unmatched: 1. This CDR3 contains 15 residues. Looked up from germline, CDR1 is SGHAT and CDR2 is FQNNGV. The CDR3 DNA sequence: TGTGCCAGCAGCTTAGTACTAGCGGGGGAAGAGACCCAGTACTTC. Encoded protein: CASSLVLAGEETQYF.